The 2 T cell receptor beta chains below all came from one sample that was sequenced in a study of T cells after yellow fever vaccination. TCRdb reanalysed the 5' RACE reads using MiXCR and keeps one entry per CDR3 protein. The sample has around 46,000 distinct CDR3 sequences; 7.4% are singletons. Sequenced here: CD8+ T cells sorted from PBMCs, sampled around 14 days after the first yellow fever vaccination. Every receptor here comes from a man between 18 and 29 years old who received the YFV17D yellow fever vaccine.

This clonotype was recorded at least ten times. The V and J genes are TRBV10-3 and TRBJ1-3, with D hard to call. The CDR3 runs 13 residues. V gave up 3 bases and J gave up 3 bases, with 6 bases separating them. The germline gives CDR1 ENHRY, CDR2 SYGVKD. This CDR3 reads CAISEVDGNTIYF. The CDR3 DNA follows: TGTGCCATCAGTGAAGTCGATGGAAACACCATATATTTT.

This clonotype was detected many times. V gene TRBV5-1 combines with J gene TRBJ2-5; 11 bases line up with TRBD1. J was trimmed by 2 bases and V by 4 bases; bases with no gene match: 7. Germline values: CDR1 SGHRS, CDR2 YFSETQ. The CDR3 runs 16 residues. The DNA of the CDR3 is TGCGCCAGCAGCAGATCGGGACAGGGGGGACAAGAGACCCAGTACTTC. It yields the protein CASSRSGQGGQETQYF.